This T cell receptor beta chain was identified during a study of memory CD4+ T cells and cytomegalovirus serostatus (dated by TCRdb to the late 2010s). Broadly, across the study: A total of some 35 healthy Belgian adults, of whom 9 were CMV seropositive and approximately 24 were CMV seronegative, were included in the cohort. CD4+ memory TCRbeta repertoires of a Belgian cohort with known cytomegalovirus serostatus were sequenced in order to replicate a published TCR-based CMV serostatus classifier.

As to this clone: The clone's antigen remains unknown. It has no much larger one-base neighbor in the sample; base qualities were not kept. The same CDR3 can be traced to other DNA sequences in this sample.

The Quick-DNA Microprep Kit was used to extract genomic DNA from the sorted cells. Amplification of TCRbeta DNA was done with the immunoSEQ hsTCRbeta kit, following the protocol from the manufacturer. An Illumina MiSeq instrument was used to sequence the TCRbeta libraries. Regarding the original processing steps: Following removal of out-of-frame sequences, more than 2,000,000 distinct TCRbeta sequences were retained, with an average of about 61,000 per individual. Each individual was scored according to the count of more than 150 previously reported CMV-associated TCRbeta sequences and the total productive distinct TCRbeta count. A beta-binomial model was reimplemented in Python, and scikit-learn random forests with default parameters were trained on US cohort data. Classifier performance on the Belgian cohort was summarized as median AUC with percentile confidence intervals over 10,000 bootstrap iterations. TCRdb limited this immuneACCESS table to in-frame rearrangements with V and J called. A share of clones is missing; checked studies link under half to unresolved V genes, and the rest is unexplained. The V and J calls and the clone size are those of that table, but D and trimming were determined from the DNA. Recorded for this sample are around 50,000 clones; roughly 80% of them occurred a single time. 0.67% of the sample lies in the top ten.

Single viable CD3+CD4+CD8-CD45RO+ cells were sorted as memory CD4+ T cells on a FACSAria II. To determine CMV serostatus, a Roche Elecsys assay was used that detects serum IgG against CMV pp150, pp28, p38 and p52. After thawing, total CD4+ T cells were enriched by positive selection with CD4 magnetic microbeads. Samples originated from another study that specifically interrogated the CD4+ T cell memory repertoire. Peripheral blood mononuclear cells were isolated and cryopreserved according to standard operating procedures, and serum was kept at -80 degrees C. Staining used CD3-PerCP (BW264/56), CD4-APC (RPA-T4), CD45RO-PE (UCHT1) and CD8-Pacific Orange (3B5) antibodies, with Sytox blue excluding non-viable cells. General conclusions and limits of the study: Only CD4+CD45RO+ memory cells were sequenced, in contrast to the original study, in which naive and memory CD4+ and CD8+ populations were covered. Of 164 previously reported CMV-associated TCRbeta sequences, 60 to 85 appeared in the CD4+ memory repertoires, each in one to five individuals. CMV serostatus prediction reached a median bootstrapped AUC of about 0.95 with the original framework and 0.9 to 0.93 with a US-trained random forest. On the Belgian cohort, the classifier built on the original framework reached a median bootstrapped AUC of nearly 0.96, with a 95% CI of 0.76-1.00. The results were interpreted as suggesting that the CMV-associated TCR signature is largely present in the CD4+ memory repertoire.

Per the germline V gene, SNHLY is the CDR1 and FYNNEI is the CDR2. V is clipped by 6 bases and J by 3 bases, and the sequence between their germline boundaries is 16 bases long. The CDR3 goes from the cysteine to the phenylalanine over 15 residues. This entry keeps only the CDR3 DNA: 45 bases, framed from base 1. The rearrangement combines TRBV2 with TRBJ2-3; a weak D assignment points to TRBD2 (6 bases agree). The sequence was obtained from an adult in good health and CMV-seronegative. Specimen: memory CD4+ T cells from blood. For the CDR3, the sequence is CASSGRGRSTDTQYF. The sequenced DNA: TGTGCCAGCAGCGGACGGGGGAGGAGTACAGATACGCAGTATTTT.